The next 7 T cell receptor beta chains were all read from a single sample in a study of shared T cell receptors in the human thymus. Assay used: immunoSEQ multiplex PCR; TCRdb lists only in-frame clones, some missing. This sample has about 660,000 clones; 87% occur once, and the top ten carry approximately 0.0097%. The same data also contributed to another study, on human thymus T cells.

Sequenced input: thymocytes. Receptors originate from a boy under two years old with a congenital heart defect.

This chain joins TRBV9 and TRBJ1-4; 7 positions match TRBD1. V shed 4 bases and J 0 bases; nucleotides not matched to a gene: 9. CDR3 length equals 17 residues. CDR1 and CDR2 (germline): SGDLS, YYNGEE. The DNA of the CDR3 is TGTGCCAGCAGCTCCCGACAGGGCGACGCAACTAATGAAAAACTGTTTTTT. This translates into CASSSRQGDATNEKLFF.

This rearrangement joins TRBV27 to TRBJ2-3; TRBD2 matches 13 bases. Germline V CDR1 and CDR2: MNHEY, SMNVEV (reference sequence). Germline trimming cut 0 bases from V and 4 bases from J; bases unmatched to any gene: 4. The CDR3 spans 17 residues. The CDR3 is CASSLSLLAGGPDTQYF. CDR3 nucleotide sequence: TGTGCCAGCAGTTTATCGCTACTAGCGGGGGGGCCAGATACGCAGTATTTT.

The chain couples TRBV5-6 to TRBJ2-5; 11 bases fit TRBD2. The CDR3 totals 17 residues. V was clipped by 2 bases and J by 1 base; unmatched bases: 7. In germline, CDR1 is SGHDT, CDR2 YYEEEE. The CDR3 here is CASSFASGGSTQETQYF. The CDR3 nucleotides are TGTGCCAGCAGCTTCGCTAGCGGGGGGTCGACCCAAGAGACCCAGTACTTC.

This clone has only one observation. The chain joins TRBV19 to TRBJ1-2, with D possibly being TRBD1 (5 bases). The germline CDR1 and CDR2 sequences are LNHDA and SQIVND (reference sequence). The ends were cut back, 3 bases at V and 6 bases at J, with 8 bases in the middle. CDR3 length: 12 residues. CDR3 in amino acids: CASSIGGHGYTF. CDR3 nucleotide sequence: TGTGCCAGTAGTATCGGGGGTCATGGCTACACCTTC.

The J gene is TRBJ2-2, the V gene TRBV28, with D unresolved. V shed 2 bases and J shed 2 bases, with 9 bases lying between them. The CDR3 is 15 residues long. Germline-derived CDR1 and CDR2 are MDHEN and SYDVKM. CDR3 coding DNA: TGTGCCAGCAGTTTAGTGGCAGAAAACACCGGGGAGCTGTTTTTT. It encodes CASSLVAENTGELFF. Looking up the rest from reference TRBV28 and TRBJ2-2 gives the full variable domain: DVKVTQSSRYLVKRTGEKVFLECVQDMDHENMFWYRQDPGLGLRLIYFSYDVKMKEKGDIPEGYSVSREKKERFSLILESASTNQTSMYLCASSLVAENTGELFFGEGSRLTVL.

The chain uses TRBV5-1 and TRBJ2-1; no clear D. The V gene's germline CDR1 is SGHRS and CDR2 YFSETQ. With 3 bases removed from V and 2 bases from J, the gap between germline ends came to 12 bases. The CDR3 has 15 residues. The CDR3 coding sequence is TGCGCCAGCAGCTGTCCGGGTTCACCCTACAATGAGCAGTTCTTC. Encoded protein: CASSCPGSPYNEQFF.

The genes are TRBV15 and TRBJ1-4; the match to TRBD1 covers 10 bases. CDR3 length: 17 residues. Germline trimming cut 1 base from V and 0 bases from J; bases unmatched to any gene: 2. Germline V gives CDR1 LNHNV, CDR2 YYDKDF (reference sequence). CDR3 DNA: TGTGCCACCAGCAGAGGACAGGGGGCGACAACTAATGAAAAACTGTTTTTT. The encoded protein is CATSRGQGATTNEKLFF.